The 17 T cell receptor beta chains listed next were all sequenced from one sample in a study of blood T cell repertoires in COVID-19. Assay: immunoSEQ multiplex PCR; the TCRdb copy retains only in-frame clones and omits some. The data contain a few hundred thousand clones, roughly 89% of them singletons. Sample: peripheral blood. The origin of the receptors is a middle-aged woman who had recovered from COVID-19.

The gene calls are TRBV11-3 and TRBJ2-5; 10 positions agree with TRBD2. The assigned J gene may be wrong: the sequence end matches TRBJ2-7 better. This CDR3 is 18 amino acids long. Germline values: CDR1 SGHNT, CDR2 YENEEA. The CDR3, as DNA: TGTGCCAGCAGCCCCTACCCTAAGCCTAGCGGGAGTAGCTACGAGCAGTACTTC. It translates to CASSPYPKPSGSSYEQYF.

The V and J genes are TRBV7-8 and TRBJ1-6; D is uncertain. Per the germline V gene, CDR1 is SGHVS and CDR2 is FQNEAQ. V gave up 3 bases and J gave up 4 bases, with 10 bases separating them. The CDR3 spans 15 residues. CDR3 in DNA: TGTGCCAGCAGCTTTGCCCGGACTTATAATTCACCCCTCCACTTT. Its protein is CASSFARTYNSPLHF.

V gene TRBV3-1 (or the pseudogene TRBV3-2) combines with J gene TRBJ2-3; no clear D gene. The V gene's germline CDR1 is LGHDT and CDR2 YNNKEL (reference sequence). The CDR3 consists of 18 residues. Trimming cost V 2 bases and J 4 bases, with 22 bases left between them. The CDR3, as DNA: TGTGCCAGCAGCCAAACAACCTCGGGTTCGGTCGCCCCAGATACGCAGTATTTT. This sequence encodes CASSQTTSGSVAPDTQYF.

The sample holds one count of this clone. The chain combines TRBV27 with TRBJ2-1, with a tentative D call TRBD2 (5 bases). There are 15 residues in the CDR3. V was pared by 6 bases and J by 4 bases, with 16 bases between. Germline CDR1 reads MNHEY; CDR2 reads SMNVEV (reference sequence). The CDR3 bases are TGTGCCAGCAGCGCCGGGCCCCCGGGATACAATGAGCAGTTCTTC. Translating gives CASSAGPPGYNEQFF.

V and J are TRBV7-6 and TRBJ1-6; the D gene is possibly TRBD1 (6 bases). The V and J ends lost 1 base and 7 bases respectively, with 11 bases between them. The V gene's germline CDR1 is SGHVS and CDR2 FNYEAQ. The CDR3 is 15 residues long. As DNA, the CDR3 is TGTGCCAGCAGCTTAGTTGCGACAGGCAATTCACCCCTCCACTTT. Translated: CASSLVATGNSPLHF.

This rearrangement joins TRBV20-1 to TRBJ2-3; D gene uncertain. The germline CDR1 and CDR2 sequences are DFQATT and SNEGSKA (reference sequence). V was cut by 3 bases and J by 0 bases, with 13 bases left in between. The CDR3 has 15 residues. The CDR3 loop reads CSASEFQTSTDTQYF. CDR3 nucleotides: TGCAGTGCTAGTGAGTTTCAGACTAGCACAGATACGCAGTATTTT.

The rearrangement joins TRBV3-1 (or the pseudogene TRBV3-2) to TRBJ2-7; the match to TRBD1 covers 9 bases. Germline CDR1 reads LGHDT; CDR2 reads YNNKEL (reference sequence). The CDR3 spans 15 residues. V dropped 6 bases and J dropped 4; count of bases not matched to a gene: 10. The CDR3 loop reads CASSPIRDRAYEQYF. CDR3 in DNA: TGTGCCAGCAGTCCTATCCGGGACAGGGCGTACGAGCAGTACTTC.

The genes are TRBV2 and TRBJ2-1; possible D gene TRBD1, 5 bases. CDR3 length: 15 residues. Germline V gene data show CDR1 as SNHLY and CDR2 as FYNNEI. Trimming took 5 bases from V and 0 from J, leaving 11 bases between them. CDR3 sequence: CASSKTVGSYNEQFF. The CDR3 bases are TGTGCCAGCAGTAAGACAGTCGGCTCCTACAATGAGCAGTTCTTC.

The chain has TRBV5-1 and TRBJ2-7; D is uncertain. V lost 4 bases and J lost 2, with 13 bases in between. The germline V gene has CDR1 SGHRS and CDR2 YFSETQ. The CDR3 has 14 residues. The CDR3 sequence is CASSPTPTAYEQYF. DNA of the CDR3: TGCGCCAGCAGCCCAACCCCTACAGCCTACGAGCAGTACTTC.

This clone appeared a single time. J is TRBJ2-2 and V is TRBV2, with 9 nucleotides matching TRBD1. From germline, CDR1 is SNHLY and CDR2 FYNNEI. The CDR3 covers 14 residues. With 8 bases clipped from V and 2 bases from J, the junction kept 3 bases outside the gene matches. CDR3 sequence: CASGTGYNTGELFF. CDR3 nucleotide sequence: TGTGCCAGCGGGACAGGGTATAACACCGGGGAGCTGTTTTTT.

This chain joins TRBV2 and TRBJ2-1; D may be TRBD2 (6 bases). The CDR3 has 14 amino acids. The V gene's germline CDR1 is SNHLY and CDR2 FYNNEI. V was trimmed by 4 bases and J by 7 bases, leaving 14 bases between them. The CDR3 loop is CASSGTGLGNEQFF. CDR3 sequence (DNA): TGTGCCAGCAGTGGAACGGGACTGGGGAATGAGCAGTTCTTC. Together with reference TRBV2 and TRBJ2-1, the CDR3 gives the full variable domain: EPEVTQTPSHQVTQMGQEVILRCVPISNHLYFYWYRQILGQKVEFLVSFYNNEISEKSEIFDDQFSVERPDGSNFTLKIRSTKLEDSAMYFCASSGTGLGNEQFFGPGTRLTVL.

This rearrangement joins TRBV6-5 to TRBJ2-1, with 8 bases lining up with TRBD2. The CDR3 is 16 residues long. The ends lost 4 bases at V and 6 bases at J; junction bases unmatched: 11. Germline assignment: CDR1 MNHEY and CDR2 SVGAGI. CDR3: CASSSYGTSTSNEQFF. CDR3 in DNA: TGTGCCAGCAGTTCCTACGGGACTAGTACCTCCAATGAGCAGTTCTTC.

The chain couples TRBV6-5 to TRBJ2-1; 8 positions match TRBD2. This CDR3 comprises 13 residues. CDR1 and CDR2 (germline): MNHEY, SVGAGI. V trimming: 7 bases; J trimming: 9 bases; junction bases outside the gene matches: 8. CDR3 in amino acids: CASKGSGAGEQFF. The CDR3 coding sequence is TGTGCCAGCAAGGGTAGCGGGGCCGGTGAGCAGTTCTTC.

The chain carries TRBV19 and TRBJ2-3, with D perhaps TRBD1 (5 bases). The V gene's germline CDR1 is LNHDA and CDR2 SQIVND (reference sequence). This CDR3 comprises 15 residues. V was pared by 9 bases and J by 2 bases, with 18 bases between. CDR3 nucleotides: TGTGCCAGCAACCTTGGGGCGGACCTCACAGATACGCAGTATTTT. Its protein product is CASNLGADLTDTQYF.

V is TRBV30 and J is TRBJ1-1, with D hard to call. The germline gives CDR1 GTSNPN, CDR2 SVGIG (reference sequence). Trimming took 4 bases from V and 3 from J, leaving 15 bases between them. This CDR3 is built from 14 residues. The CDR3 sequence: CAWNPLGVDTEAFF. For the CDR3, the DNA is TGTGCCTGGAACCCCTTGGGAGTAGACACTGAAGCTTTCTTT.

The rearrangement uses TRBV7-3 and TRBJ2-3; possibly TRBD1 for D (6 bases). CDR3 length: 14 residues. Germline CDR1 and CDR2: SGHTA and FQGTGA. Trimming took off 5 bases at V and 4 bases at J, with 13 bases between the two ends. The CDR3 DNA follows: TGTGCCAGCAGCCCCAGGGACAATCCAGATACGCAGTATTTT. This sequence encodes CASSPRDNPDTQYF.

The chain recombines TRBV2 with TRBJ1-5; 7 bases are shared with TRBD1. The germline V gene encodes CDR1 SNHLY and CDR2 FYNNEI. The trim removed 5 bases at V and 6 bases at J, leaving 7 bases unmatched. The CDR3 consists of 14 residues. Written as DNA, the CDR3 is TGTGCCAGCAGTATAGGGGGCCCGGTTCAGCCCCAGCATTTT. Translated, it gives CASSIGGPVQPQHF.